Here is one T cell receptor beta chain with its context. The PCR used 60 Vbeta and 13 Jbeta primers. Only in-frame clones appear in the TCRdb table, and some are missing; sequencing was by immunoSEQ multiplex PCR. Of fewer than 150,000 clones detected, roughly 80% appear once; the ten largest clones hold approximately 1.2%. The data were obtained in a study of cytomegalovirus exposure and HLA in healthy donors. This CDR3 is built from 16 residues. In germline, CDR1 is SGHAT, CDR2 FQNNGV. With V trimmed by 5 bases and J by 1 base, 6 bases remained unmatched. Source material: PBMCs. This receptor was obtained from a man aged 45-65 years in good health and CMV-seronegative. The chain recombines TRBV11-2 with TRBJ2-3; 10 bases align to TRBD2. The CDR3 coding sequence is TGTGCCAGCAGCCACGTAGCGGGAGGAGGCACAGATACGCAGTATTTT. Its protein product is CASSHVAGGGTDTQYF.